Reported below is one T cell receptor beta chain. The CDR3 spans 15 residues. J was trimmed by 4 bases and V by 5 bases; bases with no gene match: 10. Looked up from germline, CDR1 is LNHDA and CDR2 is SQIVND (reference sequence). 60 Vbeta and 13 Jbeta primers were used in PCR. Libraries were prepared by immunoSEQ multiplex PCR; TCRdb keeps only in-frame clonotypes and omits some of them. The sample includes 99,000 or so clones, roughly 80% of them seen just once. These data come from a study of cytomegalovirus exposure and HLA in healthy donors. The TCR comes from a man aged 25 to 40 in good health and CMV-seropositive. The genes are TRBV19 and TRBJ1-2; 7 bases are shared with TRBD1. Sample: PBMCs. The CDR3 DNA sequence: TGTGCCAGTAGTTCATGGGACAGCGTCTTCTATGGCTACACCTTC. Its protein product is CASSSWDSVFYGYTF.